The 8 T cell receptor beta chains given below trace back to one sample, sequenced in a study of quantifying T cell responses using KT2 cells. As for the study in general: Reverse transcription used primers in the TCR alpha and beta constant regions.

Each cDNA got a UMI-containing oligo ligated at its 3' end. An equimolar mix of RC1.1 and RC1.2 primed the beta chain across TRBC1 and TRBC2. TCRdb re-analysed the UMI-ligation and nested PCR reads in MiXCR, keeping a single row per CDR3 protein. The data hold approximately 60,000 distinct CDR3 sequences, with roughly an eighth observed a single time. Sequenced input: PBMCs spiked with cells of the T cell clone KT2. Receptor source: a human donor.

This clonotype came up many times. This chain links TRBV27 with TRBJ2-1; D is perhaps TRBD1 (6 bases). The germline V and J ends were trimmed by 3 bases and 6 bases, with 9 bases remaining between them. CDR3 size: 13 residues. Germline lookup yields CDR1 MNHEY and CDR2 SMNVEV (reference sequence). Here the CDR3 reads CASSFSRGNEQFF. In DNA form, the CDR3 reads TGTGCCAGCAGTTTTTCCAGGGGCAATGAGCAGTTCTTC.

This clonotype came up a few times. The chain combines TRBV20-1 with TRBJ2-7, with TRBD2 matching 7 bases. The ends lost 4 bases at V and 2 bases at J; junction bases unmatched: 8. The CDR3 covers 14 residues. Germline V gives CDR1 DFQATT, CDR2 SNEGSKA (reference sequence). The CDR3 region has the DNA TGCAGTGCTAAAGGCCGCGGGGGAACCTACGAGCAGTACTTC. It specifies CSAKGRGGTYEQYF.

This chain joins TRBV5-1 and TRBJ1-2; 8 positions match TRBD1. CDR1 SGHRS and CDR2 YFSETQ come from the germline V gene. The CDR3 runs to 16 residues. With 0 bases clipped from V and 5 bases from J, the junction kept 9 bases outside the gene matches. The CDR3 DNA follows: TGCGCCAGCAGCTTGGGCCAGGGGGCTTTCCAGTATGGCTACACCTTC. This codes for CASSLGQGAFQYGYTF.

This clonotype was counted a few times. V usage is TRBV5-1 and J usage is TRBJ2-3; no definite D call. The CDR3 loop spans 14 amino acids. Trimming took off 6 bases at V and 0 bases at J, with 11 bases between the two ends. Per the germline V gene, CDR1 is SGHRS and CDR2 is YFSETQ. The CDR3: CASTEHSSTDTQYF. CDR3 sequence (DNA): TGCGCCAGCACTGAACACAGCAGCACAGATACGCAGTATTTT.

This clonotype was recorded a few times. The CDR3 protein is CASILRVSTDTQYF. CDR3 coding DNA: TGTGCCAGCATATTGCGGGTGTCTACAGATACGCAGTATTTT. The chain joins TRBV2 to TRBJ2-3; D is possibly TRBD2 (5 bases). The CDR3 is 14 amino acids. Germline CDR1 is SNHLY and CDR2 is FYNNEI. Trimming left V 7 bases short and J 3 bases short, with 14 bases between.

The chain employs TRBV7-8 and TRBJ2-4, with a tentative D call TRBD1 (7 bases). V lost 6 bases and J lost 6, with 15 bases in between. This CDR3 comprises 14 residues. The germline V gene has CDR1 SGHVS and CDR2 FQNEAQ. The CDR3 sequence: CASRDSRGVNIQYF. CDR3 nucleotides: TGTGCCAGCAGAGATTCCAGGGGGGTAAACATTCAGTACTTC.

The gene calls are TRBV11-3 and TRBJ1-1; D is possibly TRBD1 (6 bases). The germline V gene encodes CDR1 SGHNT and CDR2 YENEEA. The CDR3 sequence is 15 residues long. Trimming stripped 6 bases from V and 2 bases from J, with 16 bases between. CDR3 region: CASRHQRTENTEAFF. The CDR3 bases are TGTGCCAGCAGACACCAACGGACAGAAAACACTGAAGCTTTCTTT.

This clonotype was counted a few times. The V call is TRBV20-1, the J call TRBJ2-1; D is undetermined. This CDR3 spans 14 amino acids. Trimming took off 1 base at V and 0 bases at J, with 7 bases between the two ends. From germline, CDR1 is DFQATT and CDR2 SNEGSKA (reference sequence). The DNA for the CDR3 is TGCAGTGCTAGAGGAGGAGTCTCCTACAATGAGCAGTTCTTC. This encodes CSARGGVSYNEQFF.